The clone carrying this T cell receptor (beta chain) was seen only a few times. V lost 6 bases to trimming and J lost 8 bases; unmatched junction nucleotides: 5. CDR3 length: 12 amino acids. Germline-derived CDR1 and CDR2 are MNHEY and SVGAGI. This record belongs to a study of technical replicates of blood from a handful of donors. Assay: immunoSEQ multiplex PCR; the TCRdb copy retains only in-frame clones and omits some. This sample yields over 25,000 clones, of which 90% to 95% are seen a single time; 4.1% belongs to the top ten. This clonotype was sampled from a human donor in good health. Some clones in this sample may be carry-over from other donors' samples. The chain joins TRBV6-5 to TRBJ1-2, with 8 positions matching TRBD1. Sequencing was carried out using PBMCs. Here the CDR3 reads CASSRGQAGYTF. CDR3 nucleotide sequence: TGTGCCAGCAGCCGGGGACAGGCCGGCTACACCTTC.